This T cell receptor (beta chain) was found in a study of human T cells and chemical hapten exposure. General study results and limits: TCRs exceeding 1 in 1000 frequency stayed unchanged with DPC sensitization.

CDR3 length: 14 residues. With 2 bases removed from V and 0 bases from J, the gap between germline ends came to 7 bases. Germline CDR1 is SNHLY and CDR2 is FYNNEI. This clonotype was observed many times. Its target is not known. TCRdb used MiXCR to reprocess the RACE reads, holding one entry per CDR3 protein. The sample shows more than 75,000 distinct CDR3 sequences, approximately 8.6% of them seen only once. Time point indicated: patch test 2, 6 weeks after DPC sensitization. Sample treatment: therapeutic diphenylcyclopropenone sensitization with weekly scalp DPC. Unfractionated whole blood yielded the extracted total RNA.

This sample comprised whole blood, obtained in connection with sensitization to the hapten diphenylcyclopropenone (DPC). V usage is TRBV2 and J usage is TRBJ1-1; no clear D. The clonotype originates from a woman in her 40s with alopecia areata. Some clones in this sample may be carry-over from other donors' samples. In DNA form, the CDR3 reads TGTGCCAGCAGTGAATTAGGTTTGAACACTGAAGCTTTCTTT. This sequence encodes CASSELGLNTEAFF.